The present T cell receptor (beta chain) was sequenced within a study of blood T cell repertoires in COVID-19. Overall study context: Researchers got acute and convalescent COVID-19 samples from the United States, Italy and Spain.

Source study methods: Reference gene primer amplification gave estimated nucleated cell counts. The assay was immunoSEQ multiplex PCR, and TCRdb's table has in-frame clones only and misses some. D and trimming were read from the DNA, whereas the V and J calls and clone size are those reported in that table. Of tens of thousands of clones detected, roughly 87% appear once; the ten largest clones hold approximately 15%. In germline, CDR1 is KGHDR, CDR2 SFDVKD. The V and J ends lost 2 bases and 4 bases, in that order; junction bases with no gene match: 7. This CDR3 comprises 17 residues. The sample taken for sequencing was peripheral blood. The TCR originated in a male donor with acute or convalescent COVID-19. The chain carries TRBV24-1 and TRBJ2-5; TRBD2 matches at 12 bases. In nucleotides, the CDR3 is TGTGCCACCAGTGATTCCCAAGGACTAGCGGGGTTAGAGACCCAGTACTTC. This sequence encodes CATSDSQGLAGLETQYF.